This is a list of T cell receptor beta chains from one sample in a study of blood T cell repertoires in COVID-19. Data came from immunoSEQ multiplex PCR; TCRdb stores just in-frame clones and leaves some out. This sample yields roughly 130,000 clones, of which 84% are seen a single time; approximately 12% belongs to the top ten. The sequencing sample was made of peripheral blood. These receptors all stem from a woman aged 25 to 39 who had recovered from COVID-19. CDR3s include the opening cysteine and the closing phenylalanine or tryptophan. D genes are given only for firm matches. Rows may omit the clone size; those that give it use once, few, many or a size class.

v_gene: TRBV24-1
j_gene: TRBJ2-1
abundance: NA
d_gene: TRBD2
CDR3aa: CATSESPRREGAFF
CDR3nt: TGTGCCACCAGTGAATCTCCTAGGAGGGAGGGTGCGTTCTTC

v_gene: TRBV7-9
j_gene: TRBJ2-7
abundance: NA
d_gene: TRBD1
CDR3aa: CASSLAQGVGEQYF
CDR3nt: TGTGCCAGCAGCTTAGCACAGGGGGTGGGCGAGCAGTACTTC

v_gene: TRBV7-2
j_gene: TRBJ2-4
abundance: once
d_gene: TRBD2
CDR3aa: CASSLEGGPRKNIQYF
CDR3nt: TGTGCCAGCAGCTTAGAGGGAGGGCCGAGGAAAAACATTCAGTACTTC

v_gene: TRBV19
j_gene: TRBJ2-3
abundance: NA
d_gene: TRBD2
CDR3aa: CASSIGGSGLTDTQYF
CDR3nt: TGTGCCAGTAGTATAGGTGGTAGCGGGCTCACAGATACGCAGTATTTT

v_gene: TRBV2
j_gene: TRBJ2-1
abundance: NA
d_gene: TRBD2
CDR3aa: CASSESGLASYYNEQFF
CDR3nt: TGTGCCAGCAGTGAATCGGGACTAGCGTCGTATTACAATGAGCAGTTCTTC

v_gene: TRBV24-1
j_gene: TRBJ1-5
abundance: once
d_gene: TRBD1
CDR3aa: CATSDGDSLQPQHF
CDR3nt: TGTGCCACCAGTGATGGGGACAGTCTTCAGCCCCAGCATTTT

v_gene: TRBV7-6
j_gene: TRBJ1-3
abundance: NA
d_gene: TRBD1
CDR3aa: CASSPTGRSGNTIYF
CDR3nt: TGTGCCAGCAGCCCGACAGGGAGATCTGGAAACACCATATATTTT

v_gene: TRBV12-5
j_gene: TRBJ1-2
abundance: once
d_gene: NA
CDR3aa: CASGLDNLRSYGYTF
CDR3nt: TGTGCTAGTGGTTTGGACAACCTTAGGAGCTATGGCTACACCTTC

v_gene: TRBV5-6
j_gene: TRBJ1-2
abundance: NA
d_gene: NA
CDR3aa: CASSLWVRQDNYGYTF
CDR3nt: TGTGCCAGCAGCTTGTGGGTTCGGCAGGATAACTATGGCTACACCTTC

v_gene: TRBV6-2/TRBV6-3
j_gene: TRBJ1-2
abundance: few
d_gene: NA
CDR3aa: CASSHDRKPRGYTF
CDR3nt: TGTGCCAGCAGCCACGACAGGAAGCCACGAGGCTACACCTTC

v_gene: TRBV11-2
j_gene: TRBJ2-7
abundance: NA
d_gene: TRBD2
CDR3aa: CASSLGMSTSGSYEQYF
CDR3nt: TGTGCCAGCAGCTTAGGTATGTCGACTAGCGGCTCCTACGAGCAGTACTTC

v_gene: TRBV3-1/TRBV3-2
j_gene: TRBJ1-2
abundance: NA
d_gene: TRBD1
CDR3aa: CASSQRDPGGDYGYTF
CDR3nt: TGTGCCAGCAGCCAGAGGGACCCAGGGGGAGACTATGGCTACACCTTC

v_gene: TRBV6-6
j_gene: TRBJ1-2
abundance: NA
d_gene: NA
CDR3aa: CASSPGGGQSGYGYTF
CDR3nt: TGTGCCAGCAGCCCTGGGGGGGGTCAGTCGGGCTATGGCTACACCTTC

v_gene: TRBV7-9
j_gene: TRBJ1-5
abundance: few
d_gene: TRBD1
CDR3aa: CASSPTGANQPQHF
CDR3nt: TGTGCCAGCAGCCCTACAGGGGCCAATCAGCCCCAGCATTTT

v_gene: TRBV6-5
j_gene: TRBJ2-1
abundance: once
d_gene: TRBD2
CDR3aa: CASGTSGYNEQFF
CDR3nt: TGTGCCAGCGGGACTAGCGGCTACAATGAGCAGTTCTTC

v_gene: TRBV6-6
j_gene: TRBJ2-1
abundance: NA
d_gene: TRBD2
CDR3aa: CASRNRGTSDNNEQFF
CDR3nt: TGTGCCAGCAGGAACCGCGGGACTAGCGATAACAATGAGCAGTTCTTC

v_gene: TRBV5-4
j_gene: TRBJ1-1
abundance: NA
d_gene: NA
CDR3aa: CASRGFDTEAFF
CDR3nt: TGTGCCAGCAGGGGCTTCGACACTGAAGCTTTCTTT

v_gene: TRBV6-1
j_gene: TRBJ2-7
abundance: NA
d_gene: TRBD2
CDR3aa: CASSEREREYYEQYF
CDR3nt: TGTGCCAGCAGTGAAAGAGAGCGGGAGTACTACGAGCAGTACTTC

v_gene: TRBV27
j_gene: TRBJ2-3
abundance: NA
d_gene: TRBD2
CDR3aa: CASSSRLAGRVGTDTQYF
CDR3nt: TGTGCCAGCAGTTCCCGTTTAGCGGGGCGGGTGGGCACAGATACGCAGTATTTT

v_gene: TRBV7-8
j_gene: TRBJ1-1
abundance: NA
d_gene: NA
CDR3aa: CASSSPLGRTNTEAFF
CDR3nt: TGTGCCAGCAGCTCGCCCTTGGGGCGGACGAACACTGAAGCTTTCTTT

v_gene: TRBV2
j_gene: TRBJ1-6
abundance: few
d_gene: NA
CDR3aa: CASIWQNSPLHF
CDR3nt: TGTGCCAGCATATGGCAGAATTCACCCCTCCACTTT

v_gene: TRBV29-1
j_gene: TRBJ2-1
abundance: NA
d_gene: TRBD2
CDR3aa: CSATLAGDNEQFF
CDR3nt: TGCAGCGCAACTCTAGCGGGAGACAATGAGCAGTTCTTC

v_gene: TRBV6-1
j_gene: TRBJ1-2
abundance: NA
d_gene: NA
CDR3aa: CASSEFKGGDYGYTF
CDR3nt: TGTGCCAGCAGTGAATTTAAAGGGGGGGACTATGGCTACACCTTC

v_gene: TRBV29-1
j_gene: TRBJ1-3
abundance: NA
d_gene: NA
CDR3aa: CSVEARDSGNTIYF
CDR3nt: TGCAGCGTTGAAGCGCGTGATTCTGGAAACACCATATATTTT

v_gene: TRBV29-1
j_gene: TRBJ1-4
abundance: NA
d_gene: NA
CDR3aa: CSVRREATNEKLFF
CDR3nt: TGCAGCGTTCGCAGGGAAGCAACTAATGAAAAACTGTTTTTT

v_gene: TRBV5-1
j_gene: TRBJ2-5
abundance: NA
d_gene: NA
CDR3aa: CASSSPGAGWKTQYF
CDR3nt: TGCGCCAGCAGCTCCCCAGGGGCAGGGTGGAAGACCCAGTACTTC

v_gene: TRBV19
j_gene: TRBJ2-7
abundance: NA
d_gene: NA
CDR3aa: CASSIGGFESYEQYF
CDR3nt: TGTGCCAGTAGTATAGGCGGGTTTGAATCCTACGAGCAGTACTTC

v_gene: TRBV18
j_gene: TRBJ2-5
abundance: NA
d_gene: NA
CDR3aa: CASSPLPAEETQYF
CDR3nt: TGTGCCAGCTCACCACTCCCCGCGGAAGAGACCCAGTACTTC

v_gene: TRBV11-2
j_gene: TRBJ1-2
abundance: few
d_gene: NA
CDR3aa: CASSLNGENYGYTF
CDR3nt: TGTGCCAGCAGCTTGAACGGGGAGAACTATGGCTACACCTTC

v_gene: TRBV19
j_gene: TRBJ2-1
abundance: once
d_gene: NA
CDR3aa: CATKTGTPYNEQFF
CDR3nt: TGTGCCACCAAAACCGGGACTCCATACAATGAGCAGTTCTTC

v_gene: TRBV9
j_gene: TRBJ1-2
abundance: NA
d_gene: TRBD1
CDR3aa: CASRPDRGKGGYTF
CDR3nt: TGTGCCAGCAGGCCGGACAGGGGGAAAGGTGGCTACACCTTC

v_gene: TRBV7-3
j_gene: TRBJ2-1
abundance: NA
d_gene: NA
CDR3aa: CASSSSLPGSNEQFF
CDR3nt: TGTGCCAGCAGCTCATCCCTACCCGGGAGTAATGAGCAGTTCTTC

v_gene: TRBV11-3
j_gene: TRBJ2-1
abundance: few
d_gene: TRBD2
CDR3aa: CASSLALAGYNEQFF
CDR3nt: TGTGCCAGCAGCTTAGCACTAGCGGGATACAATGAGCAGTTCTTC

v_gene: TRBV18
j_gene: TRBJ2-1
abundance: NA
d_gene: TRBD2
CDR3aa: CASSRLAAGSYNEQFF
CDR3nt: TGTGCCAGCTCTAGACTAGCGGCTGGCTCCTACAATGAGCAGTTCTTC

v_gene: TRBV12-3/TRBV12-4
j_gene: TRBJ2-7
abundance: NA
d_gene: TRBD2
CDR3aa: CASSPGLVYEQYF
CDR3nt: TGTGCCAGCAGTCCTGGACTAGTTTACGAGCAGTACTTC

v_gene: TRBV18
j_gene: TRBJ1-2
abundance: NA
d_gene: TRBD1
CDR3aa: CASSRLDRAGYTF
CDR3nt: TGTGCCAGCTCACGGCTTGACAGGGCTGGCTACACCTTC

v_gene: TRBV29-1
j_gene: TRBJ2-1
abundance: NA
d_gene: TRBD2
CDR3aa: CSVRGGSAYNEQFF
CDR3nt: TGCAGCGTTAGGGGCGGGAGCGCGTACAATGAGCAGTTCTTC

v_gene: TRBV7-8
j_gene: TRBJ1-3
abundance: NA
d_gene: NA
CDR3aa: CASSLSVSGNTIYF
CDR3nt: TGTGCCAGCAGCTTATCAGTCTCTGGAAACACCATATATTTT

v_gene: TRBV30
j_gene: TRBJ2-7
abundance: NA
d_gene: TRBD2
CDR3aa: CAWSVGLAGVEQYF
CDR3nt: TGTGCCTGGAGTGTAGGACTAGCGGGGGTCGAGCAGTACTTC

v_gene: TRBV5-5
j_gene: TRBJ1-4
abundance: NA
d_gene: NA
CDR3aa: CASSWVPGLEGEKLFF
CDR3nt: TGTGCCAGCAGCTGGGTACCGGGGCTGGAGGGAGAAAAACTGTTTTTT

v_gene: TRBV19
j_gene: TRBJ2-3
abundance: NA
d_gene: TRBD2
CDR3aa: CASSPPSAGGTDTQYF
CDR3nt: TGTGCCAGTAGCCCCCCCTCAGCGGGAGGCACAGATACGCAGTATTTT

v_gene: TRBV27
j_gene: TRBJ1-2
abundance: NA
d_gene: NA
CDR3aa: CASSLVRAAGLRSGYTF
CDR3nt: TGTGCCAGCAGTTTAGTAAGGGCGGCGGGCCTTCGTAGCGGCTACACCTTC

v_gene: TRBV19
j_gene: TRBJ2-7
abundance: NA
d_gene: NA
CDR3aa: CASTPRAGRSAYEQYF
CDR3nt: TGTGCCAGTACCCCCAGGGCAGGCAGGTCGGCCTACGAGCAGTACTTC

v_gene: TRBV7-9
j_gene: TRBJ2-7
abundance: NA
d_gene: TRBD1
CDR3aa: CASSSQGGTYEQYF
CDR3nt: TGTGCCAGCAGCTCACAGGGGGGAACCTACGAGCAGTACTTC

v_gene: TRBV7-9
j_gene: TRBJ1-1
abundance: NA
d_gene: NA
CDR3aa: CASSLQDTEAFF
CDR3nt: TGTGCCAGCAGCCTGCAGGACACTGAAGCTTTCTTT

v_gene: TRBV10-1
j_gene: TRBJ2-7
abundance: few
d_gene: TRBD1
CDR3aa: CASFLPGQGTYEQYF
CDR3nt: TGCGCCAGCTTTTTACCGGGACAGGGCACCTACGAGCAGTACTTC

v_gene: TRBV7-6
j_gene: TRBJ2-1
abundance: NA
d_gene: TRBD1
CDR3aa: CASSSLDRGRTYNEQFF
CDR3nt: TGTGCCAGCAGCTCCCTAGACAGGGGGCGAACCTACAATGAGCAGTTCTTC

v_gene: TRBV30
j_gene: TRBJ2-7
abundance: NA
d_gene: NA
CDR3aa: CAWGGGGANSYEQYF
CDR3nt: TGTGCCTGGGGAGGGGGCGGGGCGAACTCCTACGAGCAGTACTTC

v_gene: TRBV2
j_gene: TRBJ1-4
abundance: NA
d_gene: TRBD1
CDR3aa: CASGGQVFNEKLFF
CDR3nt: TGTGCCAGCGGGGGACAGGTGTTCAATGAAAAACTGTTTTTT

v_gene: TRBV5-1
j_gene: TRBJ2-7
abundance: many
d_gene: NA
CDR3aa: CASSLGPGLLNYEQYF
CDR3nt: TGCGCCAGCAGCTTGGGTCCGGGACTCCTAAATTACGAGCAGTACTTC

v_gene: TRBV14
j_gene: TRBJ1-2
abundance: NA
d_gene: NA
CDR3aa: CASSQDPLRDGYTF
CDR3nt: TGTGCCAGCAGCCAAGATCCGCTGCGGGATGGCTACACCTTC

v_gene: TRBV25-1
j_gene: TRBJ2-5
abundance: NA
d_gene: NA
CDR3aa: CASSGTYKRETQYF
CDR3nt: TGTGCCAGCAGTGGAACATATAAACGAGAGACCCAGTACTTC

v_gene: TRBV6-1
j_gene: TRBJ1-2
abundance: NA
d_gene: NA
CDR3aa: CASSEAVWQGNYGYTF
CDR3nt: TGTGCCAGCAGTGAAGCCGTTTGGCAGGGTAACTATGGCTACACCTTC

v_gene: TRBV5-1
j_gene: TRBJ2-1
abundance: NA
d_gene: NA
CDR3aa: CASRYDSDEQFF
CDR3nt: TGCGCCAGCAGATATGACTCCGATGAGCAGTTCTTC

v_gene: TRBV5-1
j_gene: TRBJ1-2
abundance: once
d_gene: TRBD1
CDR3aa: CASSSGQGRGYTF
CDR3nt: TGCGCCAGCAGCTCGGGACAGGGAAGGGGCTACACCTTC